These T cell receptor beta chains were read from a single sample in a study of T cell responses to AZD1222 COVID-19 vaccine. Libraries were prepared by immunoSEQ multiplex PCR; TCRdb keeps only in-frame clonotypes and omits some of them. The sample lists about 110,000 clones, approximately 91% seen once, with around a sixth in the top ten. The source material was peripheral blood, sampled on day 0 of AZD1222 vaccination. These TCRs come from an adult in good health. Each CDR3 is given with its conserved first and last residue. The D gene is left open where the match is weak. Some rows mark clone size as missing; the rest say once, few, many or name a class of expanded clone.

TRBV28	13	.	TRBJ1-3	.	TGTGCCAGCACCTCCCCAGGGGGAAACACCATATATTTT	CASTSPGGNTIYF
TRBV6-6	15	.	TRBJ1-1	TRBD1	TGTGCCAGCAGCTCCTTCGGTGGGACAGGGGGTCTAGCTTTCTTT	CASSSFGGTGGLAFF
TRBV3-1/TRBV3-2	15	.	TRBJ2-5	TRBD1	TGTGCCAGCAGCCAAGAGGTTCGGACAGGGGAGACCCAGTACTTC	CASSQEVRTGETQYF
TRBV11-3	17	.	TRBJ2-2	TRBD1	TGTGCCAGCAGCATGCATAGCGGACAGGGAAGCACCGGGGAGCTGTTTTTT	CASSMHSGQGSTGELFF
TRBV20-1	14	few	TRBJ2-2	.	TGCAGTGCTAGTCATCAGAGGAGCACCGGGGAGCTGTTTTTT	CSASHQRSTGELFF
TRBV6-2/TRBV6-3	14	.	TRBJ2-5	.	TGTGCCAGCAGCCAATCAAGGTTGGTGGAGACCCAGTACTTC	CASSQSRLVETQYF
TRBV7-9	14	.	TRBJ2-3	TRBD1	TGTGCCAGCAGCCGACAGGGCCCAACAGATACGCAGTATTTT	CASSRQGPTDTQYF
TRBV19	16	few	TRBJ1-3	TRBD1	TGTGCCAGTATCCCCAGGACAGGCCACTCTGGAAACACCATATATTTT	CASIPRTGHSGNTIYF
TRBV3-1/TRBV3-2	15	.	TRBJ1-1	.	TGTGCCAGCAGCCAAGGATCCGGGGGGAACACTGAAGCTTTCTTT	CASSQGSGGNTEAFF
TRBV25-1	15	.	TRBJ2-5	.	TGTGCCAGCAGTGATACGACAGCCATTGGGGAGACCCAGTACTTC	CASSDTTAIGETQYF
TRBV5-1	16	.	TRBJ2-3	.	TGCGCCAGCAGCAGGGGATGGGGGGCCGTGACAGATACGCAGTATTTT	CASSRGWGAVTDTQYF
TRBV7-3	19	.	TRBJ1-1	TRBD1	TGTGCCAGCAGCTTACGGGCGCCAGGACGAGGGGGCGGTGTCACTGAAGCTTTCTTT	CASSLRAPGRGGGVTEAFF
TRBV18	18	once	TRBJ2-1	TRBD1	TGTGCCAGCTCACCATTCGGGACAGGGGGCTTCGGGGGCAATGAGCAGTTCTTC	CASSPFGTGGFGGNEQFF
TRBV27	13	.	TRBJ2-1	.	TGTGCCAGCAGTCCCCCCGGAATCAATGAGCAGTTCTTC	CASSPPGINEQFF
TRBV12-3/TRBV12-4	13	.	TRBJ1-2	.	TGTGCCAGCAGTTTGAGGCCAGGAGATGGCTACACCTTC	CASSLRPGDGYTF
TRBV5-1	17	.	TRBJ1-2	TRBD1	TGCGCCAGCAGCCTTGGTTGGTTGACCCGGGACAGCTATGGCTACACCTTC	CASSLGWLTRDSYGYTF
TRBV18	16	.	TRBJ1-3	.	TGTGCCAGCTCACCTGTTACAGCCTACTCTGGAAACACCATATATTTT	CASSPVTAYSGNTIYF
TRBV5-1	12	.	TRBJ2-1	TRBD1	TGCGCCAGCAGCATACAGGGGAATGAGCAGTTCTTC	CASSIQGNEQFF
TRBV5-6	14	.	TRBJ1-1	.	TGTGCCAGCAGCTGGGGCCGGGGTATCACTGAAGCTTTCTTT	CASSWGRGITEAFF
TRBV4-2	15	.	TRBJ1-4	.	TGTGCCAGCAGCCAAGATAGGTCGCCGGCCGGAAAACTGTTTTTT	CASSQDRSPAGKLFF
TRBV7-7	19	.	TRBJ2-7	.	TGTGCCAGCAGCGCGCCGGGACAGAGCTTCGGACTAGTAACCTGCGAGCAGTACTTC	CASSAPGQSFGLVTCEQYF
TRBV10-3	19	.	TRBJ2-6	TRBD2	TGTGCCATCAGTGAGTCCGGGAGGCAGGGTCCCTCTGGGGCCAACGTCCTGACTTTC	CAISESGRQGPSGANVLTF
TRBV5-1	15	.	TRBJ1-2	.	TGCGCCAGCAGCCCAGGGGTGTCCATTTCGAGCGGCTACACCTTC	CASSPGVSISSGYTF
TRBV6-2/TRBV6-3	15	few	TRBJ1-5	.	TGTGCCAGCAGTTTACCCCCGATGATAGGTCAGCCCCAGCATTTT	CASSLPPMIGQPQHF
TRBV19	15	.	TRBJ1-3	.	TGTGCCAGTGGTGCTCTTGCTTTGACTGGAAACACCATATATTTT	CASGALALTGNTIYF
TRBV24-1	17	.	TRBJ1-2	TRBD1	TGTGCCACCAGTGAATATGGGACCGGGACAGGGGGAGAAGGCTACACCTTC	CATSEYGTGTGGEGYTF
TRBV19	15	.	TRBJ1-4	TRBD1	TGTGCCAGTAGTGTCGGACAGGGGGCAGGGGAAAAACTGTTTTTT	CASSVGQGAGEKLFF
TRBV7-9	15	.	TRBJ1-1	TRBD1	TGTGCCAGCAGCTTCGGGGACAGTCCGAACACTGAAGCTTTCTTT	CASSFGDSPNTEAFF
TRBV12-3/TRBV12-4	11	.	TRBJ1-1	.	TGTGCCAGCAAAGGGGAAACTGAAGCTTTCTTT	CASKGETEAFF
TRBV4-2	15	.	TRBJ2-3	TRBD2	TGTGCCAGCAGTCGTACTAGCGCTTTCACAGATACGCAGTATTTT	CASSRTSAFTDTQYF
TRBV2	14	.	TRBJ1-4	.	TGTGCCAGCAGAGCCCGGGGGGCCACGGAAAAACTGTTTTTT	CASRARGATEKLFF
TRBV29-1	11	.	TRBJ2-1	TRBD1	TGCAGCGGGGACAGGGTTAATGAGCAGTTCTTC	CSGDRVNEQFF
TRBV11-1	12	.	TRBJ1-1	.	TGTGCCAGCAGCTCCCTATTTGGGGGAGCTTTCTTT	CASSSLFGGAFF
TRBV18	14	.	TRBJ2-3	.	TGTGCCAGCTCACCTGGACCAGAAGTAGATACGCAGTATTTT	CASSPGPEVDTQYF
TRBV9	14	.	TRBJ1-6	TRBD1	TGTGCCACCTCGGAAGGGGGCCCTAATTCACCCCTCCACTTT	CATSEGGPNSPLHF
TRBV28	12	few	TRBJ1-1	TRBD1	TGTGCCAGCAGTCTGCAGGGGGGTAAAGCTTTCTTT	CASSLQGGKAFF
TRBV5-1	15	.	TRBJ1-1	.	TGCGCCAGCAGCTTGAACCCCTCAAGGGGCACTGAAGCTTTCTTT	CASSLNPSRGTEAFF